One and the same sample provided the 14 T cell receptor beta chains below, sequenced in a study of blood T cell repertoires in COVID-19. The table came from immunoSEQ multiplex PCR; TCRdb's copy has only in-frame clones and leaves some out. The sample shows 94,000 or so clones, 65% to 90% of them seen only once. The source material was peripheral blood. The receptors derive from a man in his sixties with acute or convalescent COVID-19.

The chain uses TRBV27 and TRBJ1-2; 7 bases match TRBD1. This CDR3 spans 14 amino acids. Trimming removed 5 bases from V and 6 bases from J; junction bases left unmatched: 9. Per the germline V gene, CDR1 is MNHEY and CDR2 is SMNVEV (reference sequence). CDR3 sequence reads: CASSPRGIVDGYTF. In nucleotides, the CDR3 is TGTGCCAGCAGTCCCAGGGGGATCGTTGATGGCTACACCTTC.

This clone has more than one count but fewer than ten. The chain carries TRBV11-1 and TRBJ2-2; 9 nucleotides line up with TRBD1. This CDR3 has 15 residues. After removal of 3 bases from V and 5 bases from J, the junction contained 4 bases not matched to a gene. Germline-derived CDR1 and CDR2 are SGHAT and FQDESV (reference sequence). DNA of the CDR3: TGTGCCAGCAGCTTCCAACAGGGGGCTACCGGGGAGCTGTTTTTT. This gives the protein CASSFQQGATGELFF.

The rearrangement uses TRBV25-1 and TRBJ2-7; 8 bases line up with TRBD2. The V segment lost 7 bases and the J segment 0 bases; nucleotides outside the gene matches: 11. The CDR3 sequence is 16 residues long. The germline V gene encodes CDR1 MGHDK and CDR2 SYGVNS. CDR3 residues: CASKKNAGTSSYEQYF. The CDR3 DNA sequence: TGTGCCAGCAAGAAGAACGCAGGGACTAGCTCCTACGAGCAGTACTTC.

The chain employs TRBV5-1 and TRBJ2-3; D is perhaps TRBD2 (6 bases). The CDR3 is made up of 15 amino acids. V lost 6 bases and J lost 0, with 14 bases in between. Germline values: CDR1 SGHRS, CDR2 YFSETQ. CDR3 protein: CASTPGGESTDTQYF. DNA for the CDR3: TGCGCCAGCACCCCGGGCGGGGAAAGCACAGATACGCAGTATTTT.

V is TRBV7-2 and J is TRBJ1-4; 7 nucleotides align to TRBD1. V lost 5 bases to trimming and J lost 1 base; unmatched junction nucleotides: 4. CDR1 SGHTA and CDR2 FQGNSA come from the germline V gene. This CDR3 is built from 15 residues. The DNA for the CDR3 is TGTGCCAGCAGCCTAAGACAGGGAACTAATGAAAAACTGTTTTTT. Its protein product is CASSLRQGTNEKLFF.

The V call is TRBV19, the J call TRBJ2-5; 10 bases fit TRBD1. Germline loops: CDR1 LNHDA, CDR2 SQIVND (reference sequence). V shed 1 base and J 5 bases; nucleotides not matched to a gene: 4. The CDR3 runs 15 residues. In nucleotides, the CDR3 is TGTGCCAGTAGTATAGGACAGGGGGCAACGGAGACCCAGTACTTC. It translates to CASSIGQGATETQYF. Variable domain in full (rest from reference TRBV19 and TRBJ2-5): DGGITQSPKYLFRKEGQNVTLSCEQNLNHDAMYWYRQDPGQGLRLIYYSQIVNDFQKGDIAEGYSVSREKKESFPLTVTSAQKNPTAFYLCASSIGQGATETQYFGPGTRLLVL.

The CDR3 sequence is CASSLQGYNQPQHF. The DNA for the CDR3 is TGTGCCAGCAGCTTACAGGGTTACAATCAGCCCCAGCATTTT. The V gene is TRBV7-9, the J gene TRBJ1-5; the D gene is possibly TRBD1 (5 bases). Germline CDR1 SEHNR, CDR2 FQNEAQ (reference sequence). V lost 2 bases to trimming and J lost 3 bases, with 8 bases between them. This CDR3 comprises 14 residues.

J is TRBJ1-1 and V is TRBV6-5; D gene uncertain. Germline CDR1 reads MNHEY; CDR2 reads SVGAGI. The CDR3 totals 14 residues. The V end lost 7 bases, the J end lost 4 bases, and 16 bases lay between the germline ends. CDR3 in amino acids: CASMGNTGSTEAFF. The CDR3 DNA follows: TGTGCCAGCATGGGGAATACTGGGAGCACTGAAGCTTTCTTT.

The CDR3 DNA sequence: TGTGCCAGTAGTCCCCGGGTGACAGGCAATGGCTACACCTTC. This sequence encodes CASSPRVTGNGYTF. The gene calls are TRBV19 and TRBJ1-2; a possible D gene is TRBD1 (6 bases). The CDR3 is 14 residues long. Trimming shortened V by 5 bases and J by 6 bases, and 16 bases separated the two germline ends. CDR1 and CDR2 (germline): LNHDA, SQIVND (reference sequence).

V usage is TRBV19 and J usage is TRBJ1-5, with 8 positions matching TRBD1. J gave up 6 bases and V 4 bases, and 11 bases lay outside the gene matches. The CDR3 consists of 16 residues. Per the germline V gene, CDR1 is LNHDA and CDR2 is SQIVND (reference sequence). The CDR3, as DNA: TGTGCCAGTAGTACTATCCAGGGGGCGAGGAGTCAGCCCCAGCATTTT. Its translation: CASSTIQGARSQPQHF.

This clone was seen more than once but under ten times. This chain connects TRBV19 to TRBJ2-4, with 9 positions matching TRBD1. The trim removed 1 base at V and 0 bases at J, leaving 7 bases unmatched. Germline assignment: CDR1 LNHDA and CDR2 SQIVND (reference sequence). CDR3 length: 18 residues. CDR3 region: CASSIASYRGLAKNIQYF. CDR3 DNA: TGTGCCAGTAGTATAGCCTCTTACAGGGGGCTAGCCAAAAACATTCAGTACTTC.

The chain has TRBV6-2 or TRBV6-3 and TRBJ1-5; 8 positions agree with TRBD1. Germline trimming cut 5 bases from V and 5 bases from J; bases unmatched to any gene: 5. The length of the CDR3 is 14 residues. Germline V gene lookup returns CDR1 MNHEY and CDR2 SVGEGT. The CDR3 is CASSRGQGYQPQHF. In DNA, the CDR3 is TGTGCCAGCAGTCGTGGACAGGGTTATCAGCCCCAGCATTTT.

The chain links TRBV5-1 to TRBJ1-3; no firm D call. Germline V CDR1 and CDR2: SGHRS, YFSETQ. V was pared by 1 base and J by 0 bases, with 11 bases between. CDR3 size: 16 residues. CDR3 nucleotides: TGCGCCAGCAGCTTGACCGCGACTAGCTCTGGAAACACCATATATTTT. It yields the protein CASSLTATSSGNTIYF.

The chain is built from TRBV3-1 (or the pseudogene TRBV3-2) and TRBJ1-6; 7 nucleotides agree with TRBD1. V trimming: 2 bases; J trimming: 11 bases; junction bases outside the gene matches: 6. From germline, CDR1 is LGHDT and CDR2 YNNKEL (reference sequence). The CDR3 contains 14 residues. In nucleotides, the CDR3 is TGTGCCAGCAGCCAACTGACAGGGACTCCACCCCTCCACTTT. This codes for CASSQLTGTPPLHF.